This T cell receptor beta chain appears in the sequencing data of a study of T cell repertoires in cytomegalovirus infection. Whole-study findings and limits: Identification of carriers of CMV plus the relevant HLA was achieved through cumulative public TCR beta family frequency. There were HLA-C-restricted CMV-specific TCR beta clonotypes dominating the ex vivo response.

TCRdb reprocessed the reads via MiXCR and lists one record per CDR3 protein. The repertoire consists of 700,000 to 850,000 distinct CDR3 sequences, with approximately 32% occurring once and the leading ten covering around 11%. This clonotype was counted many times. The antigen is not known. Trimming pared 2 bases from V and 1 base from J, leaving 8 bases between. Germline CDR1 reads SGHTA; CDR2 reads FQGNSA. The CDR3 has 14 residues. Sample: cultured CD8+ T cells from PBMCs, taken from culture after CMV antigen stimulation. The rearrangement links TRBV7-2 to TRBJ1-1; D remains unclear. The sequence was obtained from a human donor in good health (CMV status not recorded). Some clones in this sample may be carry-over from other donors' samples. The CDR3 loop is CASSLFQANTEAFF. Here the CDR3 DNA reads TGTGCCAGCAGCTTATTTCAGGCGAACACTGAAGCTTTCTTT.